The 3 T cell receptor beta chains reported below all come from one sample, sequenced in a study of cytomegalovirus exposure and HLA in healthy donors. Primers: 60 Vbeta forward and 13 Jbeta reverse. Generated by immunoSEQ multiplex PCR, the TCRdb table keeps only in-frame clones and is missing some. The table lists 95,000 to 150,000 clones, roughly 76% of them singletons. Sequenced material: PBMCs. The source is a woman aged 60 to 75 in good health and CMV-seropositive.

The rearrangement uses TRBV15 and TRBJ2-2; 10 positions match TRBD2. Trimming at V came to 1 base and at J to 6 bases, leaving 2 bases not matched to a gene. The CDR3 is 15 amino acids. CDR1 and CDR2 (germline): LNHNV, YYDKDF (reference sequence). Written as DNA, the CDR3 is TGTGCCACCAGCAGAGGAGGGACTAGCGCCGGGGAGCTGTTTTTT. It translates to CATSRGGTSAGELFF.

This chain links TRBV6-6 with TRBJ1-1; D might be TRBD1 (5 bases). V was shortened by 2 bases and J by 0 bases, with 13 bases between the two germline ends. This CDR3 region has 16 residues. Germline values: CDR1 MNHNY, CDR2 SVGAGI (reference sequence). CDR3: CASSYNPDTMNTEAFF. The DNA for the CDR3 is TGTGCCAGCAGTTACAATCCGGACACCATGAACACTGAAGCTTTCTTT.

This clone was seen a few times. This chain connects TRBV7-3 to TRBJ2-1; 11 bases map to TRBD2. This CDR3 is built from 17 residues. Losses at the gene ends were 1 base for V and 3 bases for J; bases not matched to a gene: 5. In germline, CDR1 is SGHTA, CDR2 FQGTGA. The CDR3 region has the DNA TGTGCCAGCAGCTTAAGGGGGGGACTAGCGGACTACAATGAGCAGTTCTTC. This encodes CASSLRGGLADYNEQFF.